A selection of T cell receptor beta chains follows, all from one sample in a study of T cells in Graves' hyperthyroidism and ophthalmopathy. TCRdb analysed the multiplex PCR reads with MiXCR anew, one entry per CDR3 protein. The sample carries about 410,000 distinct CDR3 sequences, about 14% recorded once. Input material: blood. These TCRs come from a young man with Graves' ophthalmopathy. Each CDR3 is given with its conserved first and last residue. A D gene is named only where the DNA matches it firmly. Size values are once, few and many counts, or a class for expanded clones, and some rows have none.

clone_size	v_call	j_call	d_call	cdr3_nt	cdr3_aa
many	TRBV11-2	TRBJ2-1	-	TGTGCCAGCAGCACCCTAGCGACGCGACGAGACAATGAGCAGTTCTTC	CASSTLATRRDNEQFF
many	TRBV7-2	TRBJ1-2	-	TGTGCCAGCAGCTTAACTGCTCTGGTCGGACGGAGCTATGGCTACACCTTC	CASSLTALVGRSYGYTF
few	TRBV6-1	TRBJ2-7	-	TGTGCCAGCAGTGAACTCGCTCTACCGACCTACGAGCAGTACTTC	CASSELALPTYEQYF
many	TRBV2	TRBJ2-1	TRBD2	TGTGCCATTGGACTAGACTACAATGAGCAGTTCTTC	CAIGLDYNEQFF
few	TRBV3-1	TRBJ2-5	TRBD2	TGTGCCAGCAGCCAATGGGGGGAGGGAGAGACCCAGTACTTC	CASSQWGEGETQYF
many	TRBV12-3/TRBV12-4	TRBJ2-7	-	TGTGCCAGCGGATTAAATAGCGACGAGCAGTACTTC	CASGLNSDEQYF
many	TRBV2	TRBJ1-5	-	TGTGCCAGCAGCTCTGACAGTTACAATCAGCCCCAGCATTTT	CASSSDSYNQPQHF
-	TRBV10-3	TRBJ1-3	-	TGTGCCATCAGTGAGTCCAGGGCCTCTGGAAACACCATATATTTT	CAISESRASGNTIYF
-	TRBV6-5	TRBJ2-5	-	TGTGCCAGCAGTTACTCGGGGGAAACGGGGGCAGAGACCCAGTACTTC	CASSYSGETGAETQYF
few	TRBV20-1	TRBJ1-1	-	TGCAGTGCTAGGGGTGGGGCGATGAACACTGAAGCTTTCTTT	CSARGGAMNTEAFF
many	TRBV14	TRBJ2-7	-	TGTGCCAGCAGCCCCCAGGAATTGAACGAGCAGTACTTC	CASSPQELNEQYF
few	TRBV7-9	TRBJ2-1	-	TGTGCCAGCAGCCCCGACGGCCTCTCCTACAATGAGCAGTTCTTC	CASSPDGLSYNEQFF
many	TRBV4-1	TRBJ2-1	TRBD2	TGCGCCAGCAGCCAAGATCCAACGGGACTATCACTCAGCGAGCAGTTCTTC	CASSQDPTGLSLSEQFF
-	TRBV19	TRBJ2-5	-	TGTGCCAGTAGTATAGATCTCGGGGCTAAAGAGACCCAGTACTTC	CASSIDLGAKETQYF
few	TRBV11-3	TRBJ2-1	-	TGTGCCAGCAGCTTACAGGGTGGGAATGAGCAGTTCTTC	CASSLQGGNEQFF
many	TRBV12-3/TRBV12-4	TRBJ1-2	TRBD1	TGTGCCAGCATCTGGACAGGGGGCCCTCTCGGCTACACCTTC	CASIWTGGPLGYTF
many	TRBV3-1	TRBJ2-2	-	TGTGCCAGCAGCCCCCGGAGTGGGGAGCTGTTTTTT	CASSPRSGELFF
few	TRBV12-3/TRBV12-4	TRBJ1-5	-	TGTGCCAGCAGTTTAGGGCCGACGGGCAATCAGCCCCAGCATTTT	CASSLGPTGNQPQHF
many	TRBV6-5	TRBJ1-2	TRBD1	TGTGCCAGCAGTTACTCGACAGGGAACTATGGCTACACCTTC	CASSYSTGNYGYTF
many	TRBV3-1	TRBJ1-1	-	TGTGCCAGCAGCCAGGAGACGGATAAAGCTTTCTTT	CASSQETDKAFF
many	TRBV7-8	TRBJ1-5	-	TGTGCCAGCAGCTCCAACAGGGCTCAGCCCCAGCATTTT	CASSSNRAQPQHF
-	TRBV5-1	TRBJ1-2	-	TGCGCCAGCAGCTTGGACGTGGTGGATTATGGCTACACCTTC	CASSLDVVDYGYTF